This T cell receptor beta chain appears in the sequencing data of a study of shared clonotypes between healthy human individuals. Notes on the study in general: Relative to memory subsets, naive subsets generally showed larger estimated richness.

The CDR3 has 16 residues. Trimming took 8 bases from V and 3 from J, leaving 19 bases between them. Germline-derived CDR1 and CDR2 are MRHNA and SNTAGT. A note on this clone: Its antigen is currently unknown.

Repertoires were generated with immunoSEQ multiplex PCR, while TCRdb's copy carries only in-frame clones and drops some. The sample records over 2,000,000 clones, around 95% being singletons. Terminally differentiated effector memory CD45RA+ cells were excluded from the naive CD8 cells, which were CD45RO-negative and positively selected for CCR7. The receptor comes from a man aged 18 to 29 in good health. Some clones in this sample may be carry-over from other donors' samples. The rearrangement uses TRBV6-4 and TRBJ2-2; D might be TRBD2 (6 bases). Material: naive CD8+ T cells from PBMCs. The CDR3 DNA reads as TGTGCCAGCCGGCAAAAGGCGGGGTACGACACCGGGGAGCTGTTTTTT. It specifies CASRQKAGYDTGELFF.